This record covers a single TCR beta chain. Its specificity is unknown. This CDR3 is built from 14 residues. Per the germline V gene, CDR1 is GTSNPN and CDR2 is SVGIG (reference sequence). The J segment lost 6 bases and the V segment lost 5 bases, leaving 9 bases of the junction unmatched. This entry belongs to a study of cytomegalovirus exposure and HLA in healthy donors. The PCR had 60 Vbeta and 13 Jbeta primers. This table comes from immunoSEQ multiplex PCR, and its TCRdb copy is limited to in-frame clones, with some not included. The data hold roughly 200,000 clones, with more than 60% observed a single time. Study-wide results and limits: TCR beta sequences numbering around 15,000 were associated with HLA alleles at 0.05 false discovery rate in a later analysis. TCR beta sequences reportedly predicted most subjects' HLA-A and HLA-B alleles accurately.

The clonotype was recovered from a woman aged 55-69 years in good health and CMV-seropositive. This chain connects TRBV30 to TRBJ2-1, with TRBD2 matching over 8 bases. Sequencing was performed on PBMCs. This CDR3 is CAWVGGRKLNEQFF. Here the CDR3 DNA reads TGTGCCTGGGTTGGCGGGAGGAAACTCAATGAGCAGTTCTTC.